This T cell receptor beta chain was identified during a study of cytomegalovirus exposure and HLA in healthy donors. Notes on the study in general: TRBV6-2, TRBV6-3 and some other V segments were excluded as indistinguishable. Relative to equally common others, HLA-associated TCR beta chains showed greater clonal expansion in a later analysis. The authors judged a highly shared variant cluster likely a sequencing artifact.

The PCR had 60 Vbeta and 13 Jbeta primers. In the source study's methods: Around 12 million of some 80 million unique TCR beta chains were shared, per a later count. TCRdb's copy holds only in-frame clones and misses some; the assay was immunoSEQ multiplex PCR. V, J and clone size are those of that table, while D and trimming were read from the DNA. The sample includes 35,000 to 45,000 clones. Germline assignment: CDR1 SGHRS and CDR2 YFSETQ. The CDR3 is made up of 18 amino acids. Deletions cut 4 bases from V and 2 bases from J, with 23 bases between. With respect to this clone: Its specificity is unknown.

The sequenced sample consisted of PBMCs. This sequence joins TRBV5-1 and TRBJ2-3; D is perhaps TRBD2 (6 bases). This clonotype was sampled from a male donor in good health and CMV-seronegative. Here the CDR3 reads CASSPRFSGSGPTDTQYF. CDR3 sequence (DNA): TGCGCCAGCAGCCCTCGTTTTAGCGGCTCAGGGCCCACAGATACGCAGTATTTT.